Below are 14 T cell receptor beta chains sequenced from a single sample in a study of shared clonotypes between healthy human individuals. Clones were sequenced by immunoSEQ multiplex PCR, and TCRdb holds only the in-frame ones, with some missing. The table has approximately 640,000 clones, approximately 79% seen once. What was sequenced was memory CD4+ T cells sorted from blood. Regarding subset: CD45RA-negative fraction. The source of these receptors is a woman aged 25 to 39 in good health.

The V gene is TRBV5-1, the J gene TRBJ2-6; no clear D. CDR1 SGHRS and CDR2 YFSETQ come from the germline V gene. V was cut by 0 bases and J by 2 bases, with 6 bases left in between. The CDR3 runs 15 residues. The CDR3 reads CASSLAAAGANVLTF. CDR3 DNA sequence: TGCGCCAGCAGCTTGGCAGCTGCTGGGGCCAACGTCCTGACTTTC.

In regard to this clone: The sample carries other DNA sequences with the same CDR3. The chain couples TRBV5-4 to TRBJ1-3; maybe TRBD1 (5 bases). The V gene's germline CDR1 is SGHNT and CDR2 YYREEE (reference sequence). This CDR3 contains 16 residues. V shed 0 bases and J shed 0 bases, with 10 bases lying between them. The CDR3 reads CASSLGGGTSGNTIYF. The CDR3 DNA sequence: TGTGCCAGCAGCTTGGGTGGGGGAACCTCTGGAAACACCATATATTTT.

This clone has more than one count but fewer than ten. The genes are TRBV5-1 and TRBJ1-2, with 7 positions matching TRBD1. The ends lost 3 bases at V and 8 bases at J; junction bases unmatched: 10. There are 14 residues in the CDR3. Germline V gene sequence: CDR1 SGHRS, CDR2 YFSETQ. The CDR3 coding sequence is TGCGCCAGCAGCTGGGACAGTCACGAAGCCGGCTACACCTTC. It codes for CASSWDSHEAGYTF.

The V and J genes are TRBV27 and TRBJ2-7; perhaps TRBD1 as D (5 bases). The CDR3 is 13 amino acids. Germline loops: CDR1 MNHEY, CDR2 SMNVEV (reference sequence). V was shortened by 3 bases and J by 6 bases, with 12 bases between the two germline ends. The CDR3 sequence is CASSFRALAEQYF. The CDR3 bases are TGTGCCAGCAGTTTCAGGGCATTAGCCGAGCAGTACTTC.

J is TRBJ1-2 and V is TRBV10-2; 9 bases are a match to TRBD1. The CDR3 length is 12 residues. Germline V gene lookup returns CDR1 WSHSY and CDR2 SAAADI. Trimming took 10 bases from V and 4 from J; bases not matched to a gene: 4. The CDR3 spells CATETGGYGYTF. The CDR3 DNA is TGCGCCACCGAGACAGGGGGCTATGGCTACACCTTC.

This clone was observed a few times. The rearrangement links TRBV5-1 to TRBJ2-1; 13 bases are shared with TRBD2. The CDR3 has 15 amino acids. Germline values: CDR1 SGHRS, CDR2 YFSETQ. The ends lost 4 bases at V and 6 bases at J; junction bases unmatched: 4. The CDR3 DNA sequence: TGCGCCAGCAGCCGGACTAGCGGGAGAACCAATGAGCAGTTCTTC. This sequence encodes CASSRTSGRTNEQFF.

The V call is TRBV4-1, the J call TRBJ1-5; tentatively, D is TRBD1 (5 bases). This CDR3 has 15 amino acids. V dropped 4 bases and J dropped 6 bases, with 16 bases sitting between them. Germline lookup yields CDR1 MGHRA and CDR2 YSYEKL. CDR3 protein: CASSLTATARQPQHF. Here the CDR3 DNA reads TGCGCCAGCAGCCTCACTGCGACAGCTCGTCAGCCCCAGCATTTT.

This clone was counted at least ten times. This chain joins TRBV2 and TRBJ2-7, with 9 bases fitting TRBD1. Germline CDR1 and CDR2: SNHLY and FYNNEI. The CDR3 totals 14 residues. J gave up 4 bases and V 5 bases, and 6 bases lay outside the gene matches. This chain's CDR3 is CASSQWGQGYEQYF. CDR3 DNA: TGTGCCAGCAGTCAATGGGGACAGGGTTACGAGCAGTACTTC.

The chain employs TRBV18 and TRBJ2-7, with D perhaps matching TRBD2 (5 bases). The length of the CDR3 is 16 residues. V was trimmed by 3 bases and J by 2 bases, leaving 17 bases between them. Per the germline V gene, CDR1 is KGHSH and CDR2 is LQKENI. The CDR3, as DNA: TGTGCCAGCTCACCTCCCGGGCGGGCTTTGACCTACGAGCAGTACTTC. Translated: CASSPPGRALTYEQYF.

This clone appeared a single time. The chain links TRBV28 to TRBJ1-2; D is unclear. CDR1 is MDHEN, CDR2 SYDVKM, per germline. Trimming took off 6 bases at V and 6 bases at J, with 20 bases between the two ends. The CDR3 is made up of 15 amino acids. Here the CDR3 DNA reads TGTGCCAGCAGGACTAACGCCTGGGAGACCCATGGCTACACCTTC. It codes for CASRTNAWETHGYTF.

This clone was found once. The chain couples TRBV7-2 to TRBJ2-3; tentative D call: TRBD2 (6 bases). The germline V and J ends were trimmed by 5 bases and 8 bases, with 11 bases remaining between them. The germline V gene encodes CDR1 SGHTA and CDR2 FQGNSA. The CDR3 sequence is 12 residues long. The CDR3 DNA reads TGTGCCAGCAGCGAGACGCGGGGTACGCAGTATTTT. This encodes CASSETRGTQYF.

The CDR3 DNA sequence: TGTGCCAGCAGTCAGACAGATACGCAGTATTTT. It codes for CASSQTDTQYF. The V call is TRBV25-1, the J call TRBJ2-3; D unclear. Germline CDR1 MGHDK, CDR2 SYGVNS. The CDR3 covers 11 residues. Deletions cut 5 bases from V and 3 bases from J, with 3 bases between.

The CDR3 protein is CASSERARNTEAFF. The CDR3 DNA follows: TGTGCCAGCAGTGAGAGGGCCCGCAACACTGAAGCTTTCTTT. The chain employs TRBV2 and TRBJ1-1; D is unclear. The CDR3 runs 14 residues. Germline V gene lookup returns CDR1 SNHLY and CDR2 FYNNEI. The V gene lost 3 bases and the J gene lost 2 bases, with 10 bases spanning the gap.

There are a few counts of this clone. This sequence joins TRBV7-2 and TRBJ1-2; the match to TRBD1 covers 7 bases. The germline V gene has CDR1 SGHTA and CDR2 FQGNSA. The J segment lost 1 base and the V segment lost 5 bases, leaving 4 bases of the junction unmatched. This CDR3 is built from 14 residues. In DNA, the CDR3 is TGTGCCAGCAGCCTCGGACAGGTTAACTATGGCTACACCTTC. It is translated as CASSLGQVNYGYTF.